Listed below are T cell receptor beta chains from one sample, sequenced in a study of a mutant IDH1 vaccine in newly diagnosed glioma. TCRdb's copy holds only in-frame clones and misses some; the assay was immunoSEQ multiplex PCR. This sample has 70,000 to 95,000 clones; roughly four fifths occur once, and the top ten carry 5.3%. This specimen was PBMCs, taken from a glioma patient treated with radiotherapy, temozolomide or both. All receptors come from a man aged 40-49 years with glioma. Some clones in this sample may be carry-over from other donors' samples. The CDR3 runs from the conserved cysteine through the conserved F or W. D genes are given only for firm matches. Clone size is stated in some rows and not others, as once, few, many or a class when expanded.

>.|TRBD1|16|TRBJ1-4|TRBV7-8
TGTGCCAGCAGCGTAGGTACAGGGGCAACTAATGAAAAACTGTTTTTT
CASSVGTGATNEKLFF
>.|TRBD1|15|TRBJ1-5|TRBV30
TGTGCCTGGAAAGAGGGACAGGGCCACGATCAGCCCCAGCATTTT
CAWKEGQGHDQPQHF
>.|.|12|TRBJ2-5|TRBV7-9
TGTGCCAGCAGCTCGTCCCCCGGTGGCCAGTACTTC
CASSSSPGGQYF
>.|.|14|TRBJ2-2|TRBV11-2
TGTGCCAGCAGCTTACTAGCGCAGACCGGGGAGCTGTTTTTT
CASSLLAQTGELFF
>once|.|13|TRBJ2-5|TRBV7-9
TGTGCCAGCAGCTCGAAACATGGAGAGACCCAGTACTTC
CASSSKHGETQYF
>.|.|13|TRBJ1-1|TRBV10-3
TGTGCCATCAGTCCGAGGTTTGGGACTGAAGCTTTCTTT
CAISPRFGTEAFF
>few|.|12|TRBJ1-1|TRBV29-1
TGCAGCGTTGGCCAGGATTCCACTGAAGCTTTCTTT
CSVGQDSTEAFF
>.|TRBD1|15|TRBJ1-1|TRBV6-5
TGTGCCAGCAGCCGAAAGAACAGGGGGGACACTGAAGCTTTCTTT
CASSRKNRGDTEAFF
>.|.|13|TRBJ1-1|TRBV10-2
TGCGCCAGCAGTGAGTTCAGGGGCACTGAAGCTTTCTTT
CASSEFRGTEAFF
>.|.|16|TRBJ1-3|TRBV5-6
TGTGCCAGCAGTCCTATGGGGGACCCCTCTGGAAACACCATATATTTT
CASSPMGDPSGNTIYF
>.|.|13|TRBJ2-3|TRBV7-9
TGTGCCAGCAGCTTACCCGGAAGGGATACGCAGTATTTT
CASSLPGRDTQYF
>.|.|11|TRBJ2-7|TRBV30
TGTGCCTGGGACACGTCCTACGAGCAGTACTTC
CAWDTSYEQYF
>.|.|12|TRBJ1-1|TRBV6-6
TGTGCCAGCAAAAGGGGGGAGCCTGAAGCTTTCTTT
CASKRGEPEAFF
>.|.|13|TRBJ2-7|TRBV19
TGTGCCAGTAGTCCGGGACTGTCCTACGAGCAGTACTTC
CASSPGLSYEQYF
>.|TRBD1|14|TRBJ1-1|TRBV28
TGTGCCAGCATGACCAGGGGGAGGAGCACTGAAGCTTTCTTT
CASMTRGRSTEAFF